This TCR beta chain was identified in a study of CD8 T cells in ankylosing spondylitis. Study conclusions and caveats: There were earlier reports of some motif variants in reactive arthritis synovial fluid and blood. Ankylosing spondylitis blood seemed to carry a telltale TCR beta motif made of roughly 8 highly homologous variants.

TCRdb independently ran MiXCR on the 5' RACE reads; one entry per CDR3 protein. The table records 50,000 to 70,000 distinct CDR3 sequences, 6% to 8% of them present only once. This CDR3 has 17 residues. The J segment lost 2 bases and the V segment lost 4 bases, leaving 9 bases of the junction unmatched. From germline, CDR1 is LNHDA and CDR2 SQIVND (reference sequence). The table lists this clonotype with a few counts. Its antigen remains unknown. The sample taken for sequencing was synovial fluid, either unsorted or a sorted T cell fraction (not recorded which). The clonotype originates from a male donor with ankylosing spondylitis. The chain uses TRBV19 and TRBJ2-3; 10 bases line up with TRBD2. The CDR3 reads CASSTPLAGDITDTQYF. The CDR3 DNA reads TGTGCCAGTAGTACTCCGCTAGCGGGGGATATCACAGATACGCAGTATTTT.